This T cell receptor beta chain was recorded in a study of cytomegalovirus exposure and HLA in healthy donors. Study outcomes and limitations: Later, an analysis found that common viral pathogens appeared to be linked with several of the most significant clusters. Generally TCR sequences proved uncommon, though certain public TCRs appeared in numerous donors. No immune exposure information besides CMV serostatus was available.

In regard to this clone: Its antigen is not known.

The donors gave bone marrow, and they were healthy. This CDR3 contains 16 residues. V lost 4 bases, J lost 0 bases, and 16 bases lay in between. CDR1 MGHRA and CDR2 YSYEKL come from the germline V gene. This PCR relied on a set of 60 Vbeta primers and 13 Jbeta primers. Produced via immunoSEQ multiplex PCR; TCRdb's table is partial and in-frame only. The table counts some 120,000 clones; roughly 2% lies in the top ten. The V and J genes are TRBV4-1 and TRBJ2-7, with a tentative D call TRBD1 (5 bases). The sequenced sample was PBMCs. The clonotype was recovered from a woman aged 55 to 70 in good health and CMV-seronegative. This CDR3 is CASSRGGAPGSYEQYF. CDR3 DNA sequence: TGCGCCAGCAGCCGGGGTGGGGCGCCAGGCTCCTACGAGCAGTACTTC.